What follows are 2 T cell receptor beta chains derived from one specimen sequenced in a study of blood T cell repertoires in COVID-19. Using immunoSEQ multiplex PCR, the repertoire was profiled, and TCRdb retains in-frame clones only, with some absent. The sample carries tens of thousands of clones, around 76% recorded once. Sequencing was done on a sample of peripheral blood. All receptors come from a human donor in a cohort sampled during active COVID-19.

This clone was counted between two and nine times. The V and J genes are TRBV3-1 (or the pseudogene TRBV3-2) and TRBJ2-3, with 8 bases fitting TRBD2. This CDR3 is built from 16 residues. Germline values: CDR1 LGHDT, CDR2 YNNKEL (reference sequence). The V and J ends lost 3 bases and 4 bases, in that order; junction bases with no gene match: 9. The DNA of the CDR3 is TGTGCCAGCAGCCACCCTCGAGGACTAGCAGCAGATACGCAGTATTTT. Its translation is CASSHPRGLAADTQYF.

The chain employs TRBV11-2 and TRBJ1-1; 9 positions agree with TRBD1. The CDR3 contains 15 residues. J gave up 2 bases and V 5 bases, and 6 bases lay outside the gene matches. Germline CDR1 reads SGHAT; CDR2 reads FQNNGV. CDR3 DNA sequence: TGTGCCAGCAGCCACCCGACAGGGGGAAACACTGAAGCTTTCTTT. Encoded protein: CASSHPTGGNTEAFF.